These T cell receptor beta chains were read from a single sample in a study of regulatory T cells in long-lasting Graves disease. TCRdb processed the multiplex PCR reads anew with MiXCR; each CDR3 protein has one entry. The sample lists approximately 400,000 distinct CDR3 sequences, about 14% occurring once. Material: peripheral blood mononuclear cells (PBMCs), obtained at new diagnosis, from a patient treated with antithyroid drugs. The receptor set was obtained from a female donor with Graves disease. The CDR3 runs from the conserved cysteine through the conserved F or W. A D gene is named only where the DNA matches it firmly. Clone size is given for some rows only: seen once, a few or many times, or a class if the clone is expanded.

CASLGDQETQYF	TGTGCCAGTTTAGGGGACCAAGAGACCCAGTACTTC	TRBV5-5	many	.	TRBJ2-5
CASSLEPTSYEQYF	TGTGCCAGCAGTTTGGAGCCGACGAGCTACGAGCAGTACTTC	TRBV12-3/TRBV12-4	many	.	TRBJ2-7
CASSTNGLRGQVTDTQYF	TGTGCCAGCAGCACTAATGGTCTCCGGGGACAGGTCACAGATACGCAGTATTTT	TRBV7-9	.	TRBD1	TRBJ2-3
CASSVGTGVGHTIYF	TGTGCCAGCAGCGTAGGTACAGGGGTTGGCCACACCATATATTTT	TRBV9	few	TRBD1	TRBJ1-3
CASSPGTGRSSYEQYF	TGTGCCAGCAGCCCAGGGACGGGGAGGAGCTCCTACGAGCAGTACTTC	TRBV5-4	few	.	TRBJ2-7
CASSLEDRYSGNTIYF	TGTGCCAGCAGCTTAGAGGACAGGTACTCTGGAAACACCATATATTTT	TRBV7-9	few	TRBD1	TRBJ1-3
CASRTVYGYTF	TGTGCCAGCCGGACAGTTTATGGCTACACCTTC	TRBV6-2/TRBV6-3	many	.	TRBJ1-2
CASRKLAVQETQYF	TGTGCCAGCAGAAAACTAGCGGTTCAAGAGACCCAGTACTTC	TRBV6-2/TRBV6-3	many	TRBD2	TRBJ2-5
CASSSPRLAQGELFF	TGTGCCAGCAGCTCACCTAGACTGGCCCAGGGGGAGCTGTTTTTT	TRBV7-2	.	.	TRBJ2-2
CASREGISTDTQYF	TGCGCCAGCAGGGAGGGAATTAGCACAGATACGCAGTATTTT	TRBV10-1	many	.	TRBJ2-3
CASSYPMRGYTF	TGTGCCAGCAGTTACCCAATGCGGGGCTACACCTTC	TRBV6-5	many	.	TRBJ1-2
CAKNRGANEAFF	TGTGCCAAAAACCGAGGGGCAAATGAAGCTTTCTTT	TRBV10-3	many	.	TRBJ1-1
CASGFAEAFF	TGTGCCAGTGGGTTTGCTGAAGCTTTCTTT	TRBV19	.	.	TRBJ1-1
CASTQSLEGGYGYTF	TGTGCCAGCACCCAATCCCTCGAGGGGGGCTATGGCTACACCTTC	TRBV7-9	.	.	TRBJ1-2
CASSVTEENTEAFF	TGTGCCAGCAGCGTTACAGAGGAGAACACTGAAGCTTTCTTT	TRBV9	many	.	TRBJ1-1
CATSSTGANVLTF	TGTGCCACCTCTTCCACCGGGGCCAACGTCCTGACTTTC	TRBV24-1	few	.	TRBJ2-6
CASSPGAWGYTF	TGTGCCAGCAGTCCCGGAGCGTGGGGCTACACCTTC	TRBV12-3/TRBV12-4	.	.	TRBJ1-2
CASSSEALAYQETQYF	TGTGCCAGCTCCTCCGAGGCTCTAGCTTACCAAGAGACCCAGTACTTC	TRBV12-3/TRBV12-4	.	.	TRBJ2-5
CASSPDQGLNKLFF	TGTGCCAGCAGCCCGGACCAGGGGCTAAATAAACTGTTTTTT	TRBV9	.	.	TRBJ1-4
CASKMGNQPQHF	TGTGCCAGTAAGATGGGCAATCAGCCCCAGCATTTT	TRBV19	.	.	TRBJ1-5
CASSELAGSTDTQYF	TGTGCCAGCAGCGAACTAGCGGGAAGCACAGATACGCAGTATTTT	TRBV5-6	many	TRBD2	TRBJ2-3
CASSVGQKFTYEQYF	TGTGCCAGCAGCGTAGGACAGAAGTTTACCTACGAGCAGTACTTC	TRBV9	.	.	TRBJ2-7
CASSYPTDSGANVLTF	TGTGCCAGCAGCTACCCGACGGATTCTGGGGCCAACGTCCTGACTTTC	TRBV7-9	few	.	TRBJ2-6
CASSPRDGSSGANVLTF	TGCGCCAGCAGCCCCCGGGACGGGAGCTCTGGGGCCAACGTCCTGACTTTC	TRBV5-1	.	.	TRBJ2-6
CASSAWTVGGVPTEAFF	TGTGCCAGCAGTGCTTGGACCGTGGGGGGAGTGCCCACTGAAGCTTTCTTT	TRBV7-8	many	.	TRBJ1-1
CASSLRFPYNEQFF	TGTGCCAGCAGCCTTCGCTTCCCCTACAATGAGCAGTTCTTC	TRBV7-3	many	.	TRBJ2-1
CASSSPGQALDGYTF	TGTGCCAGCAGTTCACCGGGACAGGCTCTTGATGGCTACACCTTC	TRBV6-5	.	TRBD1	TRBJ1-2
CASSPWPQTKGQGTDTQYF	TGTGCCAGCAGCCCGTGGCCCCAGACGAAAGGACAGGGGACAGATACGCAGTATTTT	TRBV5-5	many	TRBD1	TRBJ2-3
CASSTSSGTPNTEAFF	.	TRBV9	many	.	TRBJ1-1
CASISDRGVKYF	TGTGCCAGCATCTCGGACAGGGGTGTGAAGTATTTT	TRBV27	many	TRBD1	TRBJ2-3
CSARGAELPNTDTQYF	TGCAGTGCTAGGGGGGCCGAGCTCCCGAACACAGATACGCAGTATTTT	TRBV20-1	few	.	TRBJ2-3
CASSTDRRGYTF	TGTGCCAGCAGTACAGACAGAAGAGGCTACACCTTC	TRBV6-2/TRBV6-3	.	.	TRBJ1-2
CASSLEEGHTEAFF	TGCGCCAGCAGCTTGGAGGAGGGCCACACTGAAGCTTTCTTT	TRBV5-1	many	.	TRBJ1-1
CASSKNSRAPSYEQYF	TGTGCCAGCAGTAAGAACTCAAGGGCCCCCAGCTACGAGCAGTACTTC	TRBV7-8	.	.	TRBJ2-7
CASRPPGRQETQYF	TGTGCCAGCAGACCCCCGGGACGGCAAGAGACCCAGTACTTC	TRBV2	many	.	TRBJ2-5
CASTRGLLGSGNEQFF	TGTGCCAGCACCCGAGGGTTATTGGGGTCGGGCAATGAGCAGTTCTTC	TRBV7-9	few	.	TRBJ2-1
CAIRGGLNTEAFF	TGTGCCATCCGAGGAGGATTGAACACTGAAGCTTTCTTT	TRBV10-3	many	.	TRBJ1-1
CATSVGQGDSPLHF	TGTGCCACCAGCGTGGGACAGGGGGATTCACCCCTCCACTTT	TRBV2	many	TRBD1	TRBJ1-6
CASSRQVGTEAFF	TGTGCCAGCTCACGACAGGTCGGCACTGAAGCTTTCTTT	TRBV18	many	.	TRBJ1-1
CASSQQGAGETQYF	TGTGCCAGCAGCCAACAGGGGGCTGGAGAGACCCAGTACTTC	TRBV5-4	.	TRBD1	TRBJ2-5
CATSPRTGHDYTF	TGTGCCACCAGTCCCAGGACAGGGCACGACTACACCTTC	TRBV24-1	many	TRBD1	TRBJ1-2
CSVEELRREQFF	TGCAGCGTTGAGGAGCTGCGAAGGGAGCAGTTCTTC	TRBV29-1	.	.	TRBJ2-1
CASSLRSGNEQFF	TGTGCCAGCAGTTTACGGTCAGGGAATGAGCAGTTCTTC	TRBV4-2	.	.	TRBJ2-1
CASAGQGRDTGELFF	TGTGCTAGTGCGGGACAGGGTAGAGACACCGGGGAGCTGTTTTTT	TRBV12-5	few	TRBD1	TRBJ2-2
CSGAGGGTEAFF	TGCAGTGGGGCTGGGGGGGGCACTGAAGCTTTCTTT	TRBV20-1	many	.	TRBJ1-1
CASSQVRADTQYF	TGCGCCAGCAGTCAGGTTCGCGCAGATACGCAGTATTTT	TRBV5-1	few	.	TRBJ2-3
CASSTTSGGNNNEQFF	TGTGCCAGCAGCACCACTAGCGGGGGTAACAACAATGAGCAGTTCTTC	TRBV7-2	many	TRBD2	TRBJ2-1
CASQGSTEAFF	TGCGCCAGCCAGGGGAGCACTGAAGCTTTCTTT	TRBV5-1	many	.	TRBJ1-1
CASSVSGRITYNEQFF	TGTGCCAGCAGCGTAAGCGGGAGAATCACCTACAATGAGCAGTTCTTC	TRBV9	few	TRBD2	TRBJ2-1
CASSSSGLSNQPQHF	TGTGCCAGCAGCTCATCAGGGTTGAGCAATCAGCCCCAGCATTTT	TRBV7-2	many	.	TRBJ1-5